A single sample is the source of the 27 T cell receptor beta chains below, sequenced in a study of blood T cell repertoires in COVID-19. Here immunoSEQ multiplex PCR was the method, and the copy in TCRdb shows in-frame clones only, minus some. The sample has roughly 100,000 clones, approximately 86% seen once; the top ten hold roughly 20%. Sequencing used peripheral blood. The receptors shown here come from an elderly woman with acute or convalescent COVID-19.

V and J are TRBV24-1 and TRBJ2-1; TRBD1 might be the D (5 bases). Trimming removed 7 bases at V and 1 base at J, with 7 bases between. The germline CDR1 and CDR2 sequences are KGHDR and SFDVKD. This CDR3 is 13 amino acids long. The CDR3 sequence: CATSRQSYNEQFF. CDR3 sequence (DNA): TGTGCCACCAGCAGACAGTCCTACAATGAGCAGTTCTTC.

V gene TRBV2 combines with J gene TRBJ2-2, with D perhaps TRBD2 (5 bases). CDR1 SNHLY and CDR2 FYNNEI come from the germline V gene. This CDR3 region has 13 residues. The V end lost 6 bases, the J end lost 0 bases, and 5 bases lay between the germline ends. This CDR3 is CASRDSNTGELFF. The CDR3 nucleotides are TGTGCCAGCAGGGACTCGAACACCGGGGAGCTGTTTTTT.

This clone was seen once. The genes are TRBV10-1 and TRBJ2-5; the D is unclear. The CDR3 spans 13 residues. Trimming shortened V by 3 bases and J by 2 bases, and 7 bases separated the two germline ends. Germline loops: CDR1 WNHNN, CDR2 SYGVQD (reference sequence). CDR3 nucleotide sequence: TGCGCCAGCAGTGATTCCCAGCAAGAGACCCAGTACTTC. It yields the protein CASSDSQQETQYF.

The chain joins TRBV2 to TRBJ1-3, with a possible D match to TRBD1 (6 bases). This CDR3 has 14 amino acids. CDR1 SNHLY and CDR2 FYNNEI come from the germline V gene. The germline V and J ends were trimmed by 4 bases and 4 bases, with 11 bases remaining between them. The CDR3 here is CASSVAGVGNTIYF. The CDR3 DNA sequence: TGTGCCAGCAGTGTGGCAGGGGTCGGAAACACCATATATTTT. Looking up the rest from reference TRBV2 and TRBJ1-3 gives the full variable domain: EPEVTQTPSHQVTQMGQEVILRCVPISNHLYFYWYRQILGQKVEFLVSFYNNEISEKSEIFDDQFSVERPDGSNFTLKIRSTKLEDSAMYFCASSVAGVGNTIYFGEGSWLTVV.

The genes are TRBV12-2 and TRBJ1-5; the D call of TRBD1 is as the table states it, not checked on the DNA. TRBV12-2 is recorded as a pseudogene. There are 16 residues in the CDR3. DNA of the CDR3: TGTGCAAGTCGCTTAGTTGGGCAGGGGGGCAATCAGCCCCAGCATTTT. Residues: CASRLVGQGGNQPQHF.

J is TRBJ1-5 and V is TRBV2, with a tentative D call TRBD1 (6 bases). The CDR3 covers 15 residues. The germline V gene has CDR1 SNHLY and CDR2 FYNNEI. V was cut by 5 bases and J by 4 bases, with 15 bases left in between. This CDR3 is CASSRGHPGNQPQHF. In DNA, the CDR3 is TGTGCCAGCAGTAGGGGACATCCAGGGAATCAGCCCCAGCATTTT.

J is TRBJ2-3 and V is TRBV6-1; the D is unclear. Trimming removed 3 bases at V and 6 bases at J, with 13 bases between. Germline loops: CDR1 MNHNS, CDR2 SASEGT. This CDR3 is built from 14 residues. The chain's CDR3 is CASSDRWRRDTQYF. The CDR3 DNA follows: TGTGCCAGCAGTGACCGGTGGCGCAGGGATACGCAGTATTTT.

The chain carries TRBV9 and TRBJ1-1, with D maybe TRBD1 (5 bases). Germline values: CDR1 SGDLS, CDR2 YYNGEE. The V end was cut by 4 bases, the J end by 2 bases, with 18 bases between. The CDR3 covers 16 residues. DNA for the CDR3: TGTGCCAGCAGCACTCCGGGGGGAGCCGGTAACACTGAAGCTTTCTTT. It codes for CASSTPGGAGNTEAFF.

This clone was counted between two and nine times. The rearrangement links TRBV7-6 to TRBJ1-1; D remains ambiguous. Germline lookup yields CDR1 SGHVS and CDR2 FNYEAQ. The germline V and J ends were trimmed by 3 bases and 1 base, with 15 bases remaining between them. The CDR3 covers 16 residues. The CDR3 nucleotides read TGTGCCAGCAGCTTGAACCCGGACGGAGGGAACACTGAAGCTTTCTTT. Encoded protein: CASSLNPDGGNTEAFF.

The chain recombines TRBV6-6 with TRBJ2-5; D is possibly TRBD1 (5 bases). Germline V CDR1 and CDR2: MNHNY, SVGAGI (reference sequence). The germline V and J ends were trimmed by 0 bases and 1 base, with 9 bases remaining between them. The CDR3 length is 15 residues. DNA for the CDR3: TGTGCCAGCAGTTACTCCGCAGGGCTCCAAGAGACCCAGTACTTC. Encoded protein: CASSYSAGLQETQYF.

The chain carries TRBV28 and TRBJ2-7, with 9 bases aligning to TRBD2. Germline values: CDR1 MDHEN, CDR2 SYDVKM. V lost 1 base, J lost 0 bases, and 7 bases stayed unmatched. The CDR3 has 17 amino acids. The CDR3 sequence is CASSLSSLAGDSYEQYF. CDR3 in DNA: TGTGCCAGCAGTTTATCGTCACTAGCGGGCGACTCCTACGAGCAGTACTTC.

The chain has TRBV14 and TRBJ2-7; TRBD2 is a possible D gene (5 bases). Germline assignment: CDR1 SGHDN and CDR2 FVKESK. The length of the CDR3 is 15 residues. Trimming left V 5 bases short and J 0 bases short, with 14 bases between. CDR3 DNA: TGTGCCAGCAGCAAATACGGGAAGAACTCCTACGAGCAGTACTTC. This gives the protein CASSKYGKNSYEQYF. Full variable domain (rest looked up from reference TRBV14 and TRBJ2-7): EAGVTQFPSHSVIEKGQTVTLRCDPISGHDNLYWYRRVMGKEIKFLLHFVKESKQDESGMPNNRFLAERTGGTYSTLKVQPAELEDSGVYFCASSKYGKNSYEQYFGPGTRLTVT.

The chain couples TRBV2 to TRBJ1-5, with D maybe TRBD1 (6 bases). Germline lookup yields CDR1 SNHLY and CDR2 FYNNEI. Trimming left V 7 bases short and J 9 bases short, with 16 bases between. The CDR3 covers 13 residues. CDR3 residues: CASTPQGIGPQHF. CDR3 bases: TGTGCCAGCACCCCACAGGGTATCGGGCCCCAGCATTTT.

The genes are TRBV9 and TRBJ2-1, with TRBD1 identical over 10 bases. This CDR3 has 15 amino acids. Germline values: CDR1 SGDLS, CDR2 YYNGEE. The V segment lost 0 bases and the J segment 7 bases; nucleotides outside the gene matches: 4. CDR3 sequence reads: CASSVGDRGENEQFF. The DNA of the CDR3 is TGTGCCAGCAGCGTAGGGGACAGGGGAGAGAATGAGCAGTTCTTC.

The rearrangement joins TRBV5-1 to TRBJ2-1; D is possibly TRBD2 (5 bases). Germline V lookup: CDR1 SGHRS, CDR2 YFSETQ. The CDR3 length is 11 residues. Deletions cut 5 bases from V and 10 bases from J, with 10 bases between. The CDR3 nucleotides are TGCGCCAGCAGTTCGGACTGGGAGCAGTTCTTC. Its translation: CASSSDWEQFF.

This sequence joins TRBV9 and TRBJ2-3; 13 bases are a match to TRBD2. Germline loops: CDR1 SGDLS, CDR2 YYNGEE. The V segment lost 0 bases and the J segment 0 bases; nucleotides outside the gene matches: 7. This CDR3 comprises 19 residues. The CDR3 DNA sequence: TGTGCCAGCAGCGTAGGACTAGCGGGGGGTGAGACTAGCACAGATACGCAGTATTTT. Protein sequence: CASSVGLAGGETSTDTQYF. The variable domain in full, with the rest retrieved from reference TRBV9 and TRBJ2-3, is DSGVTQTPKHLITATGQRVTLRCSPRSGDLSVYWYQQSLDQGLQFLIQYYNGEERAKGNILERFSAQQFPDLHSELNLSSLELGDSALYFCASSVGLAGGETSTDTQYFGPGTRLTVL.

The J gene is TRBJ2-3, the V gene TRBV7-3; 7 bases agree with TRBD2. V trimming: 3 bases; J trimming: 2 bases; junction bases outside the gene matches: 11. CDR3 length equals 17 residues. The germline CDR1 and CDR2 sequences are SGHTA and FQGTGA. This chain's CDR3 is CASSFGEGAENTDTQYF. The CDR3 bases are TGTGCCAGCAGCTTTGGGGAGGGTGCGGAAAACACAGATACGCAGTATTTT.

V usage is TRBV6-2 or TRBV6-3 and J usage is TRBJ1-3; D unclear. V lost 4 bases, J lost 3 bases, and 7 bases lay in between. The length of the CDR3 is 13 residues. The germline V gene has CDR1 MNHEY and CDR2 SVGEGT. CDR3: CASSFGFGNTIYF. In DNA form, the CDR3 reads TGTGCCAGCAGTTTCGGTTTTGGAAACACCATATATTTT.

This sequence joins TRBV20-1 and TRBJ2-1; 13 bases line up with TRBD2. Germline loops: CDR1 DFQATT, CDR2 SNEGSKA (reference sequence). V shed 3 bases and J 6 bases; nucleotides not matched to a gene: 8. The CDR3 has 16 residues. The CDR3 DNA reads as TGCAGTGCTAGTAGACTAGCGGGGGGCCTAATCAATGAGCAGTTCTTC. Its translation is CSASRLAGGLINEQFF.

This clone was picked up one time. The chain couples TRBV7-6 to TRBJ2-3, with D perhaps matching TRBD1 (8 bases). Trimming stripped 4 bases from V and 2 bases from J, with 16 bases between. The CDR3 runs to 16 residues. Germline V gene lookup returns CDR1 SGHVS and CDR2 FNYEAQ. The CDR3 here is CASSWPQGGNTDTQYF. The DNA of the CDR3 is TGTGCCAGCAGCTGGCCACAGGGGGGGAACACAGATACGCAGTATTTT.

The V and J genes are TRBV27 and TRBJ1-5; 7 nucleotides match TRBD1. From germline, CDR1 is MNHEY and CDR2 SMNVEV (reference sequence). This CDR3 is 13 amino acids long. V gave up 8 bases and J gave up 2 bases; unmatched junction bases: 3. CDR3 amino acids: CASSQGGNQPQHF. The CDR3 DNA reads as TGTGCCAGCTCCCAGGGGGGCAATCAGCCCCAGCATTTT.

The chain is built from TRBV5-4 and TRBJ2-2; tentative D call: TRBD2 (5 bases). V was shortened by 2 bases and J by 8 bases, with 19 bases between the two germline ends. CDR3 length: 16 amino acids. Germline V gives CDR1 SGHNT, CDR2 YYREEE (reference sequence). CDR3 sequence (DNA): TGTGCCAGCAGCTTCCGAGGTGTCGGGGTTGGAGGGGAGCTGTTTTTT. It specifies CASSFRGVGVGGELFF.

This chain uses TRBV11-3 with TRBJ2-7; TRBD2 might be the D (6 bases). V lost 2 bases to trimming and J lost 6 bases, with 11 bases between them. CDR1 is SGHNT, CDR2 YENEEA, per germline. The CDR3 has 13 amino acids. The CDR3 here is CASSLHGGGEQYF. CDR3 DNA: TGTGCCAGCAGCTTACATGGGGGAGGCGAGCAGTACTTC.

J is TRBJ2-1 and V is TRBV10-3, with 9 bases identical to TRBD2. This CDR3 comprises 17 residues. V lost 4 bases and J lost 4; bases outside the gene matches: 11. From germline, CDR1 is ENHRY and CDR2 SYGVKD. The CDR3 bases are TGTGCCATCAGTGCCCCAGCGGGGGGCTCAATATACAATGAGCAGTTCTTC. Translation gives CAISAPAGGSIYNEQFF.

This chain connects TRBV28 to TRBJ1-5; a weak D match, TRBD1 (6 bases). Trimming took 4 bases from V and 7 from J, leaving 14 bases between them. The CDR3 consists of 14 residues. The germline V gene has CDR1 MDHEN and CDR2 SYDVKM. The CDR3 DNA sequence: TGTGCCAGCAGTTCTACAGGGTGGGGCCAGCCCCAGCATTTT. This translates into CASSSTGWGQPQHF. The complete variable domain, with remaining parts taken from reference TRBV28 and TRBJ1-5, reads DVKVTQSSRYLVKRTGEKVFLECVQDMDHENMFWYRQDPGLGLRLIYFSYDVKMKEKGDIPEGYSVSREKKERFSLILESASTNQTSMYLCASSSTGWGQPQHFGDGTRLSIL.

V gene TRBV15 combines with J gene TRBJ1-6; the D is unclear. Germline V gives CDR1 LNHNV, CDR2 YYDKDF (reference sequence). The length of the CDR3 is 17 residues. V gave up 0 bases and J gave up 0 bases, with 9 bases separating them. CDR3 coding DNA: TGTGCCACCAGCAGAGATCGGGGAAGCTCCTATAATTCACCCCTCCACTTT. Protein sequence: CATSRDRGSSYNSPLHF. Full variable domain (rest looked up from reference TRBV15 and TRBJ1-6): DAMVIQNPRYQVTQFGKPVTLSCSQTLNHNVMYWYQQKSSQAPKLLFHYYDKDFNNEADTPDNFQSRRPNTSFCFLDIRSPGLGDTAMYLCATSRDRGSSYNSPLHFGNGTRLTVT.

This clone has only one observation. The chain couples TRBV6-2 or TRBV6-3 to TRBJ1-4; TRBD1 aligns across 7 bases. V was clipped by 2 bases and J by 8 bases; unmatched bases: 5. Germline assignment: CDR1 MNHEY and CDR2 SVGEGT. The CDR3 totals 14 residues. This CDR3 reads CASSYPGGYEKLFF. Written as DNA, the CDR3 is TGTGCCAGCAGTTACCCAGGGGGGTACGAAAAACTGTTTTTT.